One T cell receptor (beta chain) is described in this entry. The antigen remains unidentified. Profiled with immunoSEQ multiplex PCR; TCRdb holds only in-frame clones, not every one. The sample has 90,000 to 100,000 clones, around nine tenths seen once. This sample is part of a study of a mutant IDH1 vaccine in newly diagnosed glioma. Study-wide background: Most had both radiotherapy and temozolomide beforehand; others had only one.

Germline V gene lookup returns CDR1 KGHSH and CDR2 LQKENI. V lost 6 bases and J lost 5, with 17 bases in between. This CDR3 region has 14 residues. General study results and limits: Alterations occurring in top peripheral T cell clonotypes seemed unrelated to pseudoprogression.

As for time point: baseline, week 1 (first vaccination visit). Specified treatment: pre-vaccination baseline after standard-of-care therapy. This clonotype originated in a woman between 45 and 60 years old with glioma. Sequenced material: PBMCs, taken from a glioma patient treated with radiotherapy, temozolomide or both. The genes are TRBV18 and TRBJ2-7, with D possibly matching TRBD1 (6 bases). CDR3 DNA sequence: TGTGCCAGCTCCGGGACAAAGGGCAGCGACGAGCAGTACTTC. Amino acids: CASSGTKGSDEQYF. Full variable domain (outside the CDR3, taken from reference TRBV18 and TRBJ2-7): NAGVMQNPRHLVRRRGQEARLRCSPMKGHSHVYWYRQLPEEGLKFMVYLQKENIIDESGMPKERFSAEFPKEGPSILRIQQVVRGDSAAYFCASSGTKGSDEQYFGPGTRLTVT.